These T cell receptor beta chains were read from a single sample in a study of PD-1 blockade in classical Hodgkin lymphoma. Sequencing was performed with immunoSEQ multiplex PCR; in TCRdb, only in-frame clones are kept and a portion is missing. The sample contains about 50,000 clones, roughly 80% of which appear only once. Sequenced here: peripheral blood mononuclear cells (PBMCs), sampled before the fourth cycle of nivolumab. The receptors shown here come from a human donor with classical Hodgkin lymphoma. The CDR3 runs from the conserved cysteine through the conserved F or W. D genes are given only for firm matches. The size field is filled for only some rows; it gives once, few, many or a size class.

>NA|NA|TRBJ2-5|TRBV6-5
CASSYSYRETQYF
TGTGCCAGCAGTTACTCGTATCGGGAGACCCAGTACTTC
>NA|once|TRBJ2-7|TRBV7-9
CASRQTATYEQYF
TGTGCCAGCAGACAGACAGCAACCTACGAGCAGTACTTC
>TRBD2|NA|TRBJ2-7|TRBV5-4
CASSSRLAGTYEQYF
TGTGCCAGCAGCTCTCGACTAGCGGGAACCTACGAGCAGTACTTC
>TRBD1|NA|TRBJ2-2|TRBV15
CATSRAGQGELFF
TGTGCCACCAGCAGAGCGGGACAGGGCGAGCTGTTTTTT
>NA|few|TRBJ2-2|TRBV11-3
CASSLETGLAGELFF
TGTGCCAGCAGCCTCGAAACAGGGCTTGCCGGGGAGCTGTTTTTT
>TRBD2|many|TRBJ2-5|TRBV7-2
CASSFGLAGVGTQYF
TGTGCCAGCAGCTTCGGACTAGCGGGAGTGGGGACCCAGTACTTC
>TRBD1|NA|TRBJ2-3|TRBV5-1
CASSASGQRDTQYF
TGCGCCAGCAGCGCCTCGGGACAGCGCGATACGCAGTATTTT
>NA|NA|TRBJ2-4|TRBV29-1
CSVVRSLLAKNIQYF
TGCAGCGTTGTACGCAGTCTTCTAGCCAAAAACATTCAGTACTTC
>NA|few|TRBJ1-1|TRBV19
CASTIYPDWGRAFF
TGTGCCAGTACCATATATCCCGACTGGGGGAGAGCTTTCTTT
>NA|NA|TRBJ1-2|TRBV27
CASGGDGGYTF
TGTGCCAGCGGCGGGGACGGCGGCTACACCTTC
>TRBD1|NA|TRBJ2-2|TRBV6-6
CASSYWDREIGELFF
TGTGCCAGCAGTTACTGGGACAGGGAGATCGGGGAGCTGTTTTTT
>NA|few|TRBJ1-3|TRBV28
CASCRGDYGNTIYF
TGTGCCAGCTGTCGGGGGGACTATGGAAACACCATATATTTT
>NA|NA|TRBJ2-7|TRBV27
CASSSPGGPHEQYF
TGTGCCAGCAGTTCCCCCGGGGGACCTCACGAGCAGTACTTC
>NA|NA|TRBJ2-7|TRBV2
CASSLRDFYEQYF
TGTGCCAGCAGCCTCCGGGACTTCTACGAGCAGTACTTC
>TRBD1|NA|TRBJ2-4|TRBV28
CASSFTQTGVKNIQYF
TGTGCCAGCAGTTTTACCCAGACAGGGGTCAAAAACATTCAGTACTTC
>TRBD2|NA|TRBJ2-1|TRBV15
CATSPPGLAGLNEQFF
TGTGCCACCAGCCCCCCGGGACTAGCGGGTTTGAATGAGCAGTTCTTC
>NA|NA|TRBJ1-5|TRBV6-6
CASSAFIYQPQHF
TGTGCCAGCAGCGCCTTTATCTATCAGCCCCAGCATTTT
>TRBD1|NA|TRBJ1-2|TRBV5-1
CASSPGRGQLDYGYTF
TGCGCCAGCAGCCCGGGCAGGGGGCAGTTGGACTATGGCTACACCTTC
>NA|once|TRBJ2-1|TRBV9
CASSVGSIYNEQFF
TGTGCCAGCAGCGTAGGGTCTATTTACAATGAGCAGTTCTTC
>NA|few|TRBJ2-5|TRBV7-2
CASSPDSLVETQYF
TGTGCCAGCAGCCCAGACTCGCTGGTGGAGACCCAGTACTTC
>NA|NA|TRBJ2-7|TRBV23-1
CASKSQSSYEQYF
TGCGCCAGCAAGTCTCAGAGCTCCTACGAGCAGTACTTC
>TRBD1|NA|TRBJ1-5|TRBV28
CASSLGQGNQPQHF
TGTGCCAGCAGTTTGGGACAGGGTAATCAGCCCCAGCATTTT
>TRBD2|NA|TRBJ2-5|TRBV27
CASSEGLAGVQETQYF
TGTGCCAGCAGTGAGGGATTAGCGGGGGTGCAAGAGACCCAGTACTTC
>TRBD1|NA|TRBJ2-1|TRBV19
CASSMDSGTGRNNEQFF
TGTGCCAGTAGTATGGACTCTGGGACAGGGAGGAACAATGAGCAGTTCTTC